This T cell receptor (beta chain) was sequenced in a study of spatial heterogeneity in lung cancer. Background on the study: The study consistently detected more beta-chain than alpha-chain sequences. Raw reads showed each unique TCR and UMI combination turning up more than ten times on average. Study conclusions and caveats: In blood, ubiquitous expanded tumor TCRs appeared more at resection than follow-up.

A single record per CDR3 protein comes from TCRdb applying MiXCR to the 5' RACE reads. This sample has about 82,000 distinct CDR3 sequences, with approximately 12% found just once. Specified time point: sample taken at primary tumor resection. In each case, whole RNA from tumor, nontumor lung or frozen PBMC was sequenced unsorted. This clonotype was counted a few times. The antigen is not known. This CDR3 region has 14 residues. V dropped 5 bases and J dropped 10 bases, with 15 bases sitting between them. Material: PBMCs, obtained at surgery. The TCR was taken from a male donor with early-stage non-small cell lung cancer. The rearrangement joins TRBV12-3 or TRBV12-4 to TRBJ1-6; D may be TRBD1 (6 bases). The chain's CDR3 is CASSRDRFKSPLHF. CDR3 nucleotide sequence: TGTGCCAGCAGTCGAGACAGGTTTAAGTCACCCCTCCACTTT.